These 20 T cell receptor beta chains share one sample of origin, sequenced in a study of OX40 agonist ivuxolimab in advanced cancers. Method: immunoSEQ multiplex PCR; TCRdb's copy keeps in-frame clones and lacks some. The table shows more than 85,000 clones, with 89% occurring only once. Specimen: CD4+ or CD8+ T cells sorted from blood, collected in a trial of the OX40 agonist ivuxolimab. These receptors were obtained from an adult with an advanced solid tumor such as melanoma, head and neck, liver or kidney cancer.

This rearrangement joins TRBV5-6 to TRBJ1-1; D is ambiguous. Trimming stripped 1 base from V and 1 base from J, with 23 bases between. Germline V gene lookup returns CDR1 SGHDT and CDR2 YYEEEE. This CDR3 region has 19 residues. In DNA form, the CDR3 reads TGTGCCAGCAGCTTGAGGGATGGGGAACTTTTCGTCGGGAACACTGAAGCTTTCTTT. Translating it yields CASSLRDGELFVGNTEAFF.

The V gene is TRBV5-6, the J gene TRBJ1-2; D remains ambiguous. V gave up 2 bases and J gave up 7 bases, with 9 bases separating them. In germline, CDR1 is SGHDT, CDR2 YYEEEE. The CDR3 runs to 12 residues. The CDR3 sequence: CASSFGLLGYTF. CDR3 bases: TGTGCCAGCAGCTTCGGTCTTCTTGGCTACACCTTC.

This rearrangement joins TRBV4-3 to TRBJ1-1, with a tentative D call TRBD1 (5 bases). Germline values: CDR1 LGHNA, CDR2 YSLEER. This CDR3 has 15 residues. V lost 0 bases and J lost 3, with 11 bases in between. The CDR3 protein is CASSQDPRGDTEAFF. CDR3 DNA sequence: TGCGCCAGCAGCCAAGATCCGCGGGGGGACACTGAAGCTTTCTTT.

The chain carries TRBV6-1 and TRBJ1-5; perhaps TRBD1 as D (5 bases). Trimming pared 3 bases from V and 6 bases from J, leaving 9 bases between. The CDR3 totals 13 residues. Germline CDR1 reads MNHNS; CDR2 reads SASEGT. This CDR3 reads CASSDVRAQPQHF. Here the CDR3 DNA reads TGTGCCAGCAGTGACGTCAGGGCTCAGCCCCAGCATTTT.

The chain recombines TRBV11-3 with TRBJ2-1; D is possibly TRBD2 (5 bases). In germline, CDR1 is SGHNT, CDR2 YENEEA. This CDR3 is built from 18 residues. Between the trimmed V and J ends, which lost 1 base and 2 bases, there was a span of 18 bases. CDR3 DNA sequence: TGTGCCAGCAGCTTAGGAATTGGGCTAGCTAGCCCCTACAATGAGCAGTTCTTC. Translating it yields CASSLGIGLASPYNEQFF.

Details on this clone: Germline is not matched at one junction end, which may reflect a read error. This chain joins TRBV7-7 and TRBJ2-7; D is perhaps TRBD2 (7 bases). The CDR3 has 13 residues. CDR1 and CDR2 from the germline V gene are SSHAT and FNYEAQ (reference sequence). The CDR3 reads CASSLGGDGEQYF. The CDR3 DNA is TGTGCTAGCAGCTTAGGGGGGGACGGCGAGCAGTACTTC.

The chain combines TRBV5-1 with TRBJ1-5; D possibly corresponds to TRBD1 (5 bases). Deletions cut 3 bases from V and 4 bases from J, with 8 bases between. The length of the CDR3 is 13 residues. Germline V gene sequence: CDR1 SGHRS, CDR2 YFSETQ. The CDR3 DNA reads TGCGCCAGCAGCTCGACAGTTAATCAGCCCCAGCATTTT. Translation: CASSSTVNQPQHF.

The rearrangement uses TRBV30 and TRBJ1-1; D remains ambiguous. Germline values: CDR1 GTSNPN, CDR2 SVGIG (reference sequence). This CDR3 has 11 residues. Trimming cost V 8 bases and J 2 bases, with 9 bases left between them. The CDR3 here is CAKKDNTEAFF. As DNA, the CDR3 is TGTGCCAAGAAAGATAACACTGAAGCTTTCTTT. Full variable domain (outside the CDR3, taken from reference TRBV30 and TRBJ1-1): SQTIHQWPATLVQPVGSPLSLECTVEGTSNPNLYWYRQAAGRGLQLLFYSVGIGQISSEVPQNLSASRPQDRQFILSSKKLLLSDSGFYLCAKKDNTEAFFGQGTRLTVV.

This clone occurred a few times. The rearrangement links TRBV19 to TRBJ2-2; no firm D call. Trimming took off 1 base at V and 4 bases at J, with 7 bases between the two ends. Germline assignment: CDR1 LNHDA and CDR2 SQIVND (reference sequence). The CDR3 totals 14 residues. The CDR3 DNA follows: TGTGCCAGTAGTATAGGAGGCCTCACCGGGGAGCTGTTTTTT. Translated, it gives CASSIGGLTGELFF.

This clone was seen a handful of times. This chain links TRBV5-6 with TRBJ1-2, with a weak D call TRBD1 (6 bases). Per the germline V gene, CDR1 is SGHDT and CDR2 is YYEEEE. V was clipped by 0 bases and J by 8 bases, with 14 bases between them. The CDR3 extends over 14 amino acids. CDR3 nucleotides: TGTGCCAGCAGCTTGGGACAGGCCGACTGGGGCTACACCTTC. Translated, it gives CASSLGQADWGYTF.

V gene TRBV7-2 combines with J gene TRBJ2-5, with D unclear. Trimming took 5 bases from V and 6 from J, leaving 13 bases between them. There are 13 residues in the CDR3. The germline CDR1 and CDR2 sequences are SGHTA and FQGNSA. CDR3 sequence: CASSTDSGKTQYF. The CDR3 coding sequence is TGTGCCAGCAGCACCGACTCCGGAAAGACCCAGTACTTC.

The chain employs TRBV5-1 and TRBJ2-6, with D possibly being TRBD2 (6 bases). Germline V lookup: CDR1 SGHRS, CDR2 YFSETQ. The V and J ends lost 6 bases and 0 bases respectively, with 16 bases between them. This CDR3 comprises 17 residues. The CDR3 is CASTPRDSYSGANVLTF. The CDR3 nucleotides read TGCGCCAGCACGCCCCGGGACTCCTACTCTGGGGCCAACGTCCTGACTTTC.

This clone has only one observation. The rearrangement joins TRBV7-9 to TRBJ2-1; 12 bases fit TRBD1. The CDR3 runs 17 residues. J was trimmed by 8 bases and V by 1 base; bases with no gene match: 9. Per germline, CDR1 SEHNR and CDR2 FQNEAQ (reference sequence). The CDR3 DNA is TGTGCCAGCAGCTTAGGGGCCGGGACAGGGGGCGGCCATGAGCAGTTCTTC. Amino acids: CASSLGAGTGGGHEQFF.

This chain joins TRBV29-1 and TRBJ1-2, with a weak D call TRBD1 (5 bases). Between the trimmed V and J ends, which lost 5 bases and 3 bases, there was a span of 16 bases. The CDR3 runs to 14 residues. The germline V gene has CDR1 SQVTM and CDR2 ANQGSEA. The CDR3 nucleotides read TGCAGCGTTCTGACGACAGCTGGGTACTATGGCTACACCTTC. Its translation is CSVLTTAGYYGYTF.

The chain has TRBV5-1 and TRBJ1-6; possibly TRBD1 for D (5 bases). The CDR3 totals 16 residues. Looked up from germline, CDR1 is SGHRS and CDR2 is YFSETQ. With 4 bases removed from V and 9 bases from J, the gap between germline ends came to 20 bases. CDR3 residues: CASSQQGPQTGSPLHF. CDR3 coding DNA: TGCGCCAGCAGCCAGCAGGGTCCCCAGACGGGTTCACCCCTCCACTTT.

This sequence joins TRBV19 and TRBJ2-2; 8 bases map to TRBD1. CDR1 and CDR2 from the germline V gene are LNHDA and SQIVND (reference sequence). Trimming took 5 bases from V and 6 from J; bases not matched to a gene: 5. The CDR3 sequence is 14 residues long. The CDR3 bases are TGTGCCAGTAGTCATGACAGGGGATCCGGGGAGCTGTTTTTT. Protein sequence: CASSHDRGSGELFF. Filled out from reference TRBV19 and TRBJ2-2, the complete variable domain reads DGGITQSPKYLFRKEGQNVTLSCEQNLNHDAMYWYRQDPGQGLRLIYYSQIVNDFQKGDIAEGYSVSREKKESFPLTVTSAQKNPTAFYLCASSHDRGSGELFFGEGSRLTVL.

This clone appeared once. CDR3 nucleotide sequence: TGTGCCAGCACTTGGCAGGGGGAGCAGGGGCCCCAGCATTTT. Amino acids: CASTWQGEQGPQHF. The V and J genes are TRBV6-5 and TRBJ1-5, with 7 bases matching TRBD1. With 7 bases clipped from V and 9 bases from J, the junction kept 12 bases outside the gene matches. CDR3 length: 14 residues. The V gene's germline CDR1 is MNHEY and CDR2 SVGAGI.

The chain uses TRBV7-2 and TRBJ1-2; D uncertain. CDR1 is SGHTA and CDR2 is FQGNSA in the germline V gene. The germline V and J ends were trimmed by 3 bases and 4 bases, with 15 bases remaining between them. The length of the CDR3 is 15 residues. CDR3 sequence reads: CASSLSGPGSYGYTF. In DNA, the CDR3 is TGTGCCAGCAGCTTGTCGGGCCCAGGAAGCTATGGCTACACCTTC.

The chain has TRBV30 and TRBJ1-1; unclear D gene. Germline V gives CDR1 GTSNPN, CDR2 SVGIG (reference sequence). V dropped 0 bases and J dropped 4 bases, with 9 bases sitting between them. CDR3 length: 13 residues. The CDR3 loop reads CAWSVTDRTEAFF. CDR3 DNA sequence: TGTGCCTGGAGTGTAACAGATCGCACTGAAGCTTTCTTT. The full variable domain, completed using reference TRBV30 and TRBJ1-1, is SQTIHQWPATLVQPVGSPLSLECTVEGTSNPNLYWYRQAAGRGLQLLFYSVGIGQISSEVPQNLSASRPQDRQFILSSKKLLLSDSGFYLCAWSVTDRTEAFFGQGTRLTVV.

This clone has a single count. One end of the junction fails to match germline, which may point to a read error. CDR3: CASSKERGTGVIYEQYF. CDR3 coding DNA: TGCGCCAGCAGCAAAGAAAGGGGGACAGGGGTTATTTACGAGCAGTACTTC. V usage is TRBV4-3 and J usage is TRBJ2-7; 10 bases map to TRBD1. CDR1 and CDR2 (germline): LGHNA, YSLEER. This CDR3 has 17 amino acids.